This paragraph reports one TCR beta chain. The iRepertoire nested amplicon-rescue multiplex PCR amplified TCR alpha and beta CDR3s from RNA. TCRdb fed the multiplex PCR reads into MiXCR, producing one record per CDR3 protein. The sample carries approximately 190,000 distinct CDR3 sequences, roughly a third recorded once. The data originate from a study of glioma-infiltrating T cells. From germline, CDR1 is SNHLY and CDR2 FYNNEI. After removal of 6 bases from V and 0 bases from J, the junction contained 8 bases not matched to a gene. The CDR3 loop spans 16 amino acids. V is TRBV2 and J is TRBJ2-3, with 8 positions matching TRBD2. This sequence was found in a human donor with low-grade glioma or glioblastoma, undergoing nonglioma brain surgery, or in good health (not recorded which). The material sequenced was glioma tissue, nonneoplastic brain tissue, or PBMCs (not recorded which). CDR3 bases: TGTGCCAGCAGATTTCTAGCGGGCCCTAGCACAGATACGCAGTATTTT. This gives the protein CASRFLAGPSTDTQYF.